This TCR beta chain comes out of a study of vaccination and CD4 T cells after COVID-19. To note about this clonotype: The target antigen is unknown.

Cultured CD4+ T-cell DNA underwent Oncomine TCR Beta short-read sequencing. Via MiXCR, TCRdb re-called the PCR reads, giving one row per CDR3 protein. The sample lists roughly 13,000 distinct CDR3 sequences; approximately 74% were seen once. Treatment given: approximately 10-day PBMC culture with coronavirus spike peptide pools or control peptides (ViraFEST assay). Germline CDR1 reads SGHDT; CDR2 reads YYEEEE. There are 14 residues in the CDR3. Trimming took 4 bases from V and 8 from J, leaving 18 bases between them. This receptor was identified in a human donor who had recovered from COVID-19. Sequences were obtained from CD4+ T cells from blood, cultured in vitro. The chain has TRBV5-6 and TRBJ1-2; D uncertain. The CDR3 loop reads CASSPWEAPGGYTF. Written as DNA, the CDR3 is TGTGCCAGCAGCCCATGGGAGGCCCCGGGGGGCTACACCTTC.